The clone carrying this T cell receptor beta chain was counted a few times. Its antigen is still unknown. The PCR used 60 Vbeta and 13 Jbeta primers. The table came from immunoSEQ multiplex PCR; TCRdb's copy has only in-frame clones and leaves some out. The data hold about 150,000 clones, with around 70% observed a single time. This CDR3 region has 12 residues. Germline CDR1 reads SGHTA; CDR2 reads FQGNSA. V shed 5 bases, J shed 13 bases, and the junction held 8 bases outside the gene matches. These data belong to a study of cytomegalovirus exposure and HLA in healthy donors. Study-level findings and limits: In a later analysis, V- and J-gene trimming of beta chains associated with a DCLRE1C missense variant, replicated independently. Per a later analysis, HLA-associated TCR beta chains showed more clonal expansion than other, equally common TCR beta chains.

The sequence derives from a man aged 35 to 55 in good health and CMV-seronegative. Sequencing was done on a sample of PBMCs. J is TRBJ2-1 and V is TRBV7-2, with 7 bases fitting TRBD2. As DNA, the CDR3 is TGTGCCAGCAGCGACCTACCGGGAGGTCAGTTCTTC. Translating gives CASSDLPGGQFF.